One T cell receptor beta chain is described in this entry. Its antigen specificity is not known. No quality values exist for individual bases; no much larger clone is one base distant. This entry comes from a study of CD8 T cells in Susac syndrome (dated by TCRdb to the late 2010s). About the investigation overall: Repertoire sequencing was used to test whether CD8+ T cell activation and differentiation in Susac syndrome was antigen driven.

RNA was extracted using the RNeasy kit, and roughly 0.5 to 1 microgram was reverse transcribed with random hexamers. The immunoSEQ multiplex PCR assay, covering 54 Vbeta and 13 Jbeta segments, was used to amplify TCR beta CDR3 regions. To correct PCR amplification bias, a synthetic template baseline was used for both primer optimization and computational correction. Regarding the original processing steps: Reads were assigned to V, D and J genes according to IMGT and analyzed in immunoSEQ Analyzer, with only productive sequences retained. Clonality was computed as one minus Shannon entropy normalized by log2 of the number of productive unique sequences. Public and private clones were assessed among the 100 most prevalent clones of each patient and control. Susac-specific clones were defined as absent from healthy and MS cohorts, 850 to 1,300 published viral clones and other ImmuneACCESS disease sequences. Clones were called with MiXCR by TCRdb after fastp trimmed the public reads at Q25, and only in-frame beta chains were retained. Rows are combined by CDR3 protein, so each entry shows the most common genes and DNA. The V and J calls here are based on TCRdb, not the publication. For this sample the table gives about 120,000 distinct CDR3 sequences, of which 85% to 95% were detected only once. Clones ranked in the top ten supply approximately 0.097% of the sample.

The research as a whole found: The study acknowledged that relatively few individuals were included in the TCR sequencing and HLA analysis.

High-throughput TCR beta sequencing profiled peripheral blood CD8+ and CD4+ T cells from healthy donors, Susac syndrome patients and multiple sclerosis patients. Treatment-naive patients with stable or active relapsing-remitting disease fulfilling revised McDonald criteria were used as multiple sclerosis controls. Bulk CD8+ and CD4+ T cells were purified by magnetic negative isolation, whereas CD8+ TEMRA cells were enriched by FACS. Blood was drawn into EDTA tubes, processed within 24 hours, and PBMCs were isolated by density gradient centrifugation. PBMCs intended for TCR sequencing were frozen in liquid nitrogen and were later thawed in a 37 degrees C water bath. The sorted or isolated CD4+, CD8+ and CD8+ TEMRA cells reached a purity of at least 90%. Cut back by 3 bases and 2 bases, the V and J ends lie 7 bases apart. CDR1 is given as SNHLY and CDR2 as FYNNEI, both from the germline V gene. Spanning cysteine to phenylalanine, the CDR3 consists of 14 amino acids. Only the CDR3 portion is preserved as DNA: 42 bases, with reading frame beginning at the first base.

The sample comprised CD4+ T cells from PBMCs. Recombination joined TRBV2 with TRBJ2-2, and the D gene may be TRBD2, 5 bases matching. The clonotype was recovered from a human donor with multiple sclerosis. The CDR3: CASSERVNTGELFF. The base sequence is TGTGCCAGCAGTGAGAGGGTTAACACCGGGGAGCTGTTTTTT.